A selection of T cell receptor beta chains follows, all from one sample in a study of regulatory T cells in long-lasting Graves disease. TCRdb analysed the multiplex PCR reads with MiXCR anew, one entry per CDR3 protein. This sample has 350,000 to 450,000 distinct CDR3 sequences, with 15% found just once. These data also featured in a second study, about T cells in Graves' hyperthyroidism and ophthalmopathy.

The sample was peripheral blood mononuclear cells (PBMCs), taken at new diagnosis, from a patient treated with antithyroid drugs. These receptors were taken from a young woman with Graves disease. CDR3s leave out the opening cysteine and the closing phenylalanine or tryptophan. A D gene is named only where the DNA matches it firmly. A row's size may be missing; if present it is once, few, many or a size class.

D,size,V,J,CDR3
TRBD1,many,TRBV13,TRBJ2-3,ASSDRGQSTDTQY
TRBD2,many,TRBV3-1,TRBJ2-7,ASSQAGLAGEYEQY
TRBD1,few,TRBV10-3,TRBJ2-3,AISESGTGALAMQY
-,many,TRBV12-3/TRBV12-4,TRBJ2-1,ASSHNEQF
-,many,TRBV3-1,TRBJ2-2,ASSQFTGELF
TRBD1,few,TRBV10-3,TRBJ2-1,AISEQGQGYEQF
TRBD1,many,TRBV18,TRBJ2-1,ASSLPGQAYNEQF
-,-,TRBV5-1,TRBJ1-2,ASSRDGTNGYT
TRBD2,many,TRBV25-1,TRBJ2-7,ASSEASPGLAGVGTYEQY
TRBD1,-,TRBV20-1,TRBJ1-2,SAYSTGTDYGYT
TRBD2,few,TRBV28,TRBJ2-2,ASSLSSGFPGELF
TRBD2,many,TRBV28,TRBJ2-1,ASSFSASGKGEQF
-,few,TRBV24-1,TRBJ2-1,ATSDGPSTYNEQF
-,many,TRBV20-1,TRBJ2-5,SARAPRGQETQY
-,many,TRBV11-2,TRBJ1-1,ASSPTGPMYFTNTEAF
TRBD1,many,TRBV6-1,TRBJ1-5,ASSDTQGTLNQPQH
TRBD2,-,TRBV7-9,TRBJ2-7,ASSWSSGRAKSSYEQY
-,many,TRBV28,TRBJ2-1,ASSSLQALSYNEQF
-,many,TRBV28,TRBJ1-2,AIKPGSLARGYT
-,many,TRBV5-1,TRBJ1-1,ASSLSPDMNTEAF
-,many,TRBV11-2,TRBJ1-1,ASSLAGRRGTEAF
-,-,TRBV5-1,TRBJ1-1,ASSLESAAIGEAF
-,many,TRBV12-3/TRBV12-4,TRBJ2-7,ASSPRVEQY
-,few,TRBV7-9,TRBJ2-7,ASSLAVSGVSYEQY
-,many,TRBV28,TRBJ1-1,ASSPVGGKTEAF
-,many,TRBV6-2/TRBV6-3,TRBJ2-1,ASSDALSNPYNEQF
-,many,TRBV18,TRBJ2-7,ASSTAVRPYEQY
TRBD1,many,TRBV20-1,TRBJ2-7,SVPGQGAYEQY
TRBD1,many,TRBV28,TRBJ1-2,AIRDRAGYT
TRBD2,many,TRBV4-2,TRBJ2-7,ASSQPRSEAGVSEQY
TRBD2,-,TRBV15,TRBJ2-3,ATSSQETSGTIADTQY
TRBD1,-,TRBV15,TRBJ2-7,ATSRDLGTGRYEQY
-,-,TRBV24-1,TRBJ2-2,ATSDPSGEPF
TRBD1,many,TRBV5-1,TRBJ2-6,ASSSTTGQAYSGANVLT
TRBD2,-,TRBV2,TRBJ2-2,ASSGPGLAAGELF
-,many,TRBV18,TRBJ2-1,ASYGTYLNEQF
TRBD1,many,TRBV24-1,TRBJ1-2,ATSDSTGGGGGYT
-,-,TRBV7-2,TRBJ2-1,ASSLEGTVYNEQF
-,-,TRBV6-1,TRBJ2-7,ASKVVTDSLYEQY
-,few,TRBV19,TRBJ1-2,ASIGRVANGYT
-,-,TRBV5-6,TRBJ2-2,ASSPPLGGRTGELF
-,many,TRBV28,TRBJ2-4,ASSEQGSKNIQY
-,many,TRBV5-7,TRBJ2-1,ASSLESPLAPSYNEQF
-,many,TRBV28,TRBJ2-5,ASRGGETQY
-,-,TRBV7-9,TRBJ2-2,ASSLNLLNTGELF
TRBD2,-,TRBV19,TRBJ2-1,ASSAGLAGVSEQF
TRBD2,many,TRBV7-9,TRBJ2-5,ASSLVRAGGLWETQY
TRBD1,many,TRBV19,TRBJ2-5,ASSTSGGTETQY
-,many,TRBV6-5,TRBJ2-5,ASSYAQTQY
-,many,TRBV30,TRBJ2-7,AWSGVAIGPEQY
-,-,TRBV7-9,TRBJ1-1,ASRAPLGEGLDTEAF